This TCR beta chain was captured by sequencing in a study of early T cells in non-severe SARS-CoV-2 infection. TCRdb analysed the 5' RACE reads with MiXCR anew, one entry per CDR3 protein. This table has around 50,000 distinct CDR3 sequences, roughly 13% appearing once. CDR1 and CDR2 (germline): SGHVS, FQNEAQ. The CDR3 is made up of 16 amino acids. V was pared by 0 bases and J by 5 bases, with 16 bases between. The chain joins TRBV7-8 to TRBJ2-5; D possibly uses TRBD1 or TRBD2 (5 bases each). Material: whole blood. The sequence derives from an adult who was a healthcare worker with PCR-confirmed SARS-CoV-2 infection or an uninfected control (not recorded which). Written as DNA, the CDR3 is TGTGCCAGCAGCTTAGCGCTCACCAGGGCGGGCGAGACCCAGTACTTC. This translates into CASSLALTRAGETQYF.